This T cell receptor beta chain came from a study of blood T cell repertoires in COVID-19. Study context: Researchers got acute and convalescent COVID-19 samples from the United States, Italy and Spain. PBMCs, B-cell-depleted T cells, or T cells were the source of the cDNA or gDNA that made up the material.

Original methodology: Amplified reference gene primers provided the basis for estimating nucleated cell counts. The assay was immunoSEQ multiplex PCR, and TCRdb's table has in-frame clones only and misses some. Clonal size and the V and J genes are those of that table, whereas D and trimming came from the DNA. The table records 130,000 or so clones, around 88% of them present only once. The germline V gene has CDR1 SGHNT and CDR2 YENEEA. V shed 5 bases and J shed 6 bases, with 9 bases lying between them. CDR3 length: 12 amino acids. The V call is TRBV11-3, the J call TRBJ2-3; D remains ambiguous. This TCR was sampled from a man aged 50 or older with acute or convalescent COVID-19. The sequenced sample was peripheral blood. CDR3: CASSLSPDTQYF. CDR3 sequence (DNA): TGTGCCAGCAGCCTAAGTCCGGATACGCAGTATTTT.